This TCR beta chain was captured in a study of T cell changes during pregnancy in multiple sclerosis. Using immunoSEQ multiplex PCR, the repertoire was profiled, and TCRdb retains in-frame clones only, with some absent. The sample has fewer than 65,000 clones, 93% seen once. The CDR3 runs 19 residues. The ends lost 2 bases at V and 4 bases at J; junction bases unmatched: 10. CDR1 SGDLS and CDR2 YYNGEE come from the germline V gene. Source: peripheral blood, taken in the second trimester of pregnancy. The TCR sequence derives from a female donor with multiple sclerosis, enrolled in a pregnancy study. The chain carries TRBV9 and TRBJ2-2; TRBD2 matches at 14 bases. The CDR3 reads CASSVTGTSGSGITGELFF. The CDR3 coding sequence is TGTGCCAGCAGCGTGACCGGGACTAGCGGGAGTGGAATCACCGGGGAGCTGTTTTTT.